This T cell receptor beta chain comes out of a study of liver allograft versus peripheral blood T cells (dated by TCRdb to about 2020). For the wider study: T cell receptor repertoires present within transplanted livers were compared with repertoires in the peripheral blood of liver transplant recipients.

As regards this clonotype: Its cognate antigen has yet to be identified. Base qualities are not provided; no much larger clone lies one nucleotide away.

The instrument given in TCRdb is Illumina MiSeq. TCRdb trimmed public reads at Q25 via fastp, called clones via MiXCR and kept in-frame beta chains. Entries are consolidated by CDR3 protein sequence, retaining the most common genes and DNA. The sample profile shows about 9,100 distinct CDR3 sequences; about a fifth of them were found once. The ten biggest clones cover over 5% of the sample. What the research found in general, with its limitations: According to the report, the T cell receptor repertoires detected in peripheral blood were different from the repertoires found inside liver allografts.

Spanning cysteine to phenylalanine, the CDR3 consists of 12 amino acids. Only the CDR3 part of the read is kept: 36 bases, read in frame from the first base. The junction carries 14 bases between V and J, which are trimmed by 0 bases and 14 bases respectively. As encoded in the germline V gene (reference sequence), CDR1 is GTSNPN while CDR2 is SVGIG. This receptor was obtained from a human patient who had a liver transplant. A transplant means some T cells may be of graft donor rather than patient origin. Here the chain combines TRBV30 and TRBJ2-1; no D gene can be assigned with confidence. The CDR3 reads CAWSVRRVGEFF. The DNA sequence is TGTGCCTGGAGTGTTAGAAGGGTTGGGGAGTTCTTC.